These T cell receptor beta chains were read from a single sample in a study of CD8+ T cells in alopecia areata. Assay: immunoSEQ multiplex PCR; the TCRdb copy retains only in-frame clones and omits some. The sample gives approximately 91,000 clones, nearly 45% of which show up once; roughly 0.79% is in the top ten. Sequencing input: CD4+ T cells sorted from blood. The origin of the receptors is a human donor with alopecia areata. Both conserved end residues are part of each CDR3. D genes are given only for firm matches. The size field is filled for only some rows; it gives once, few, many or a size class.

d_call: NA
j_call: TRBJ2-2
clone_size: NA
v_call: TRBV9
cdr3_nt: TGTGCCAGCAGCGTAGTGGGCAGCGTCCTGAACACCGGGGAGCTGTTTTTT
cdr3_aa: CASSVVGSVLNTGELFF

d_call: TRBD1
j_call: TRBJ2-7
clone_size: NA
v_call: TRBV29-1
cdr3_nt: TGCAGCGTGTACAGGACAGGGGGCTACGAGCAGTACTTC
cdr3_aa: CSVYRTGGYEQYF

d_call: NA
j_call: TRBJ2-7
clone_size: many
v_call: TRBV20-1
cdr3_nt: TGCAGTGCTAGAGAGTACGCCGAGCAGTACTTC
cdr3_aa: CSAREYAEQYF

d_call: NA
j_call: TRBJ1-2
clone_size: NA
v_call: TRBV29-1
cdr3_nt: TGCAGCGTTGGTCAGGATAGCTTGGGCTTC
cdr3_aa: CSVGQDSLGF

d_call: NA
j_call: TRBJ2-7
clone_size: NA
v_call: TRBV4-3
cdr3_nt: TGCGCCAGCAGCCAAGCTCACTCAGGCTACGAGCAGTACTTC
cdr3_aa: CASSQAHSGYEQYF

d_call: TRBD2
j_call: TRBJ2-1
clone_size: NA
v_call: TRBV29-1
cdr3_nt: TGCAGCGGTGGGGGGGACGTCGGGTACAATGAGCAGTTCTTC
cdr3_aa: CSGGGDVGYNEQFF

d_call: NA
j_call: TRBJ2-5
clone_size: NA
v_call: TRBV2
cdr3_nt: TGTGCCAGCAGGACGGAGACCCAGTACTTC
cdr3_aa: CASRTETQYF

d_call: NA
j_call: TRBJ2-3
clone_size: few
v_call: TRBV28
cdr3_nt: TGTGCCAGCAGTTTTGGGAGTGGTAGCACAGATACGCAGTATTTT
cdr3_aa: CASSFGSGSTDTQYF

d_call: TRBD1
j_call: TRBJ2-1
clone_size: NA
v_call: TRBV2
cdr3_nt: TGTGCCAGCGCCGGACAGGGCAATGAGCAGTTCTTC
cdr3_aa: CASAGQGNEQFF

d_call: NA
j_call: TRBJ1-6
clone_size: few
v_call: TRBV14
cdr3_nt: TGTGCCAGCAGCCAGACACAGGGCTTTTATTCACCCCTCCACTTT
cdr3_aa: CASSQTQGFYSPLHF

d_call: NA
j_call: TRBJ2-2
clone_size: NA
v_call: TRBV28
cdr3_nt: TGTGCCAGCAGAGAATGGACAGCGAACACCGGGGAGCTGTTTTTT
cdr3_aa: CASREWTANTGELFF

d_call: NA
j_call: TRBJ1-2
clone_size: NA
v_call: TRBV30
cdr3_nt: TGTGCCTGGAGCCCCCTCTTGTCGCATGGCTACACCTTC
cdr3_aa: CAWSPLLSHGYTF

d_call: NA
j_call: TRBJ2-5
clone_size: few
v_call: TRBV29-1
cdr3_nt: TGCAGCGCCGGGACCAGAGAGACCCAGTACTTC
cdr3_aa: CSAGTRETQYF

d_call: TRBD2
j_call: TRBJ2-3
clone_size: NA
v_call: TRBV30
cdr3_nt: TGTGCCTGGACTAGCGGAGGAGATACGCAGTATTTT
cdr3_aa: CAWTSGGDTQYF

d_call: NA
j_call: TRBJ2-1
clone_size: few
v_call: TRBV29-1
cdr3_nt: TGCAGCGTTGAGAAGAGCTCCTACAATGAGCAGTTCTTC
cdr3_aa: CSVEKSSYNEQFF

d_call: NA
j_call: TRBJ2-3
clone_size: NA
v_call: TRBV30
cdr3_nt: TGTGCCTGGTGGGCCACAGATACGCAGTATTTT
cdr3_aa: CAWWATDTQYF

d_call: NA
j_call: TRBJ1-1
clone_size: NA
v_call: TRBV29-1
cdr3_nt: TGCAGCGTTGAAGGGGCCAGAGATAGGGTGAGGGGTGAAGCTTTCTTT
cdr3_aa: CSVEGARDRVRGEAFF

d_call: NA
j_call: TRBJ2-3
clone_size: NA
v_call: TRBV7-9
cdr3_nt: TGTGCCAGCAGCGGAGGGACCGGCGGTACGCAGTATTTT
cdr3_aa: CASSGGTGGTQYF

d_call: NA
j_call: TRBJ1-1
clone_size: NA
v_call: TRBV4-3
cdr3_nt: TGCGCCAGCAGCCAAAGGGAGGGGAACACTGAAGCTTTCTTT
cdr3_aa: CASSQREGNTEAFF

d_call: NA
j_call: TRBJ2-6
clone_size: few
v_call: TRBV27
cdr3_nt: TGTGCCCGCACGGTCGTCCTGACTTTC
cdr3_aa: CARTVVLTF

d_call: NA
j_call: TRBJ2-2
clone_size: NA
v_call: TRBV27
cdr3_nt: TGTGCCAGCAGGGGACCTACGGTCACCGGGGAGCTGTTTTTT
cdr3_aa: CASRGPTVTGELFF

d_call: NA
j_call: TRBJ2-5
clone_size: few
v_call: TRBV5-1
cdr3_nt: TGCGCCAGCAGCTCCCATGGCACCCTCACCCAAGAGACCCAGTACTTC
cdr3_aa: CASSSHGTLTQETQYF

d_call: NA
j_call: TRBJ1-1
clone_size: NA
v_call: TRBV19
cdr3_nt: TGTGCCAGTAGTATGACAGAGAACACTGAAGCTTTCTTT
cdr3_aa: CASSMTENTEAFF

d_call: TRBD2
j_call: TRBJ2-1
clone_size: medium-sized
v_call: TRBV29-1
cdr3_nt: TGCAGCACCCTAGCGTCTAGCGGTTTCAATGAGCAGTTCTTC
cdr3_aa: CSTLASSGFNEQFF

d_call: TRBD1
j_call: TRBJ1-6
clone_size: NA
v_call: TRBV29-1
cdr3_nt: TGCAGCGTTGGACAGGGTTATAATTCACCCCTCCACTTT
cdr3_aa: CSVGQGYNSPLHF

d_call: NA
j_call: TRBJ2-2
clone_size: few
v_call: TRBV6-6
cdr3_nt: TGTGCCAGCAGTCTAGAGGACACCGGGGAGCTGTTTTTT
cdr3_aa: CASSLEDTGELFF

d_call: NA
j_call: TRBJ1-6
clone_size: few
v_call: TRBV14
cdr3_nt: TGTGCCAGCAGCCAAGGCGAGGGGACACCCCTCCACTTT
cdr3_aa: CASSQGEGTPLHF

d_call: NA
j_call: TRBJ1-6
clone_size: NA
v_call: TRBV29-1
cdr3_nt: TGCAGCGTCATCTTGGAAGGGTTCTCACCCCTCCACTTT
cdr3_aa: CSVILEGFSPLHF

d_call: NA
j_call: TRBJ2-7
clone_size: NA
v_call: TRBV29-1
cdr3_nt: TGCAGCGTTGCCGGGGCGAACTACGAGCAGTACTTC
cdr3_aa: CSVAGANYEQYF

d_call: NA
j_call: TRBJ2-5
clone_size: NA
v_call: TRBV5-1
cdr3_nt: TGCGCCAGCAGCTTGGTTCGTACGACTCAAGAGACCCAGTACTTC
cdr3_aa: CASSLVRTTQETQYF

d_call: NA
j_call: TRBJ2-1
clone_size: once
v_call: TRBV2
cdr3_nt: TGTGCCAGCAGTGGAGGGGCGGGATCCCCCTCCTACAATGAGCAGTTCTTC
cdr3_aa: CASSGGAGSPSYNEQFF

d_call: NA
j_call: TRBJ2-7
clone_size: few
v_call: TRBV25-1
cdr3_nt: TGTGCCAGCAGTCGACGACAGGTCCACGAGCAGTACTTC
cdr3_aa: CASSRRQVHEQYF

d_call: NA
j_call: TRBJ2-1
clone_size: NA
v_call: TRBV30
cdr3_nt: TGTGCCTGGGGAGGCTACAATGAGCAGTTCTTC
cdr3_aa: CAWGGYNEQFF

d_call: NA
j_call: TRBJ2-3
clone_size: NA
v_call: TRBV5-1
cdr3_nt: TGCGCCAGCAGCTTGGTCCGCGTCCTCGGCACAGATACGCAGTATTTT
cdr3_aa: CASSLVRVLGTDTQYF

d_call: TRBD1
j_call: TRBJ2-5
clone_size: few
v_call: TRBV28
cdr3_nt: TGTGCCAGCAGCAGAGACAGGGAAAAAGAGACCCAGTACTTC
cdr3_aa: CASSRDREKETQYF

d_call: TRBD1
j_call: TRBJ1-2
clone_size: NA
v_call: TRBV29-1
cdr3_nt: TGCAGCGCGACAGGGAACTATGGCTACACCTTC
cdr3_aa: CSATGNYGYTF

d_call: NA
j_call: TRBJ1-6
clone_size: NA
v_call: TRBV27
cdr3_nt: TGTGCCAGCAGCAGACCGGATTCACCCCTCCACTTT
cdr3_aa: CASSRPDSPLHF

d_call: NA
j_call: TRBJ2-7
clone_size: NA
v_call: TRBV29-1
cdr3_nt: TGCAGCGTCCGGACGGCCTCCTACGAGCAGTACTTC
cdr3_aa: CSVRTASYEQYF

d_call: NA
j_call: TRBJ1-2
clone_size: NA
v_call: TRBV2
cdr3_nt: TGTGCCAGCAGTACAACAGGTTCCTATGGCTACACCTTC
cdr3_aa: CASSTTGSYGYTF

d_call: NA
j_call: TRBJ1-1
clone_size: NA
v_call: TRBV29-1
cdr3_nt: TGCAGCGCGCAGTCGGGACGGACGAACACTGAAGCTTTCTTT
cdr3_aa: CSAQSGRTNTEAFF

d_call: NA
j_call: TRBJ1-2
clone_size: NA
v_call: TRBV4-1
cdr3_nt: TGCGCCAGCAGCCAGGGGAACTATGGCTACACCTTC
cdr3_aa: CASSQGNYGYTF